These T cell receptor beta chains were read from a single sample in a study of T-cell reconstitution after alpha-beta-depleted transplantation in children. TCRdb fed the PCR reads into MiXCR, producing one record per CDR3 protein. The sample yields hundreds of thousands of distinct CDR3 sequences, roughly 8.2% seen once. The sequencing used peripheral blood, collected 360 days after TCRalphabeta/CD19-depleted stem cell transplant. The receptors here all came from a female patient between 2 and 15 years old who had a stem cell transplant for Fanconi anemia, so the T cells may come from the graft donor. CDR3s include the opening cysteine and the closing phenylalanine or tryptophan. The order of the fields is D gene, J gene, V gene, clone size, CDR3 protein, CDR3 DNA. A D gene is named only where the DNA matches it firmly. Where a row states a size, it is once, few, many or the class of an expanded clone; other rows omit it.

>NA|TRBJ1-1|TRBV20-1|many
CSARGRLAVEAFF
TGCAGTGCTAGAGGGAGGTTAGCAGTTGAAGCTTTCTTT
>NA|TRBJ2-1|TRBV5-1|many
CASSPGTRSYNEQFF
TGCGCCAGCAGTCCCGGGACACGCTCCTACAATGAGCAGTTCTTC
>NA|TRBJ1-6|TRBV27|few
CASSWGQVLSPLHF
TGTGCCAGCAGTTGGGGCCAGGTCCTTTCACCCCTCCACTTT
>NA|TRBJ2-1|TRBV10-3|few
CAISEYFREGSYNEQFF
TGTGCCATCAGTGAATACTTCAGGGAAGGCTCCTACAATGAGCAGTTCTTC
>NA|TRBJ2-7|TRBV18|many
CASSQGDTGLKYEQYF
TGTGCCAGCTCACAGGGGGATACTGGGCTAAAATACGAGCAGTACTTC
>TRBD1|TRBJ1-2|TRBV12-3/TRBV12-4|few
CASSQGGYYGYTF
TGTGCCAGCAGTCAGGGGGGCTACTATGGCTACACCTTC
>NA|TRBJ1-4|TRBV27|few
CASRAAGVKFGTNEKLFF
TGTGCCAGCAGAGCCGCAGGGGTGAAATTTGGGACTAATGAAAAACTGTTTTTT
>NA|TRBJ2-5|TRBV18|many
CASSPRRLQETQYF
TGTGCCAGCTCACCACGGAGACTTCAAGAGACCCAGTACTTC
>NA|TRBJ1-1|TRBV6-1|NA
CASRLLRANTEAFF
TGTGCCAGCAGACTTTTGAGGGCCAACACTGAAGCTTTCTTT
>TRBD1|TRBJ2-5|TRBV20-1|many
CSAAPPRGRETQYF
TGCAGTGCAGCCCCCCCCAGGGGGCGAGAGACCCAGTACTTC
>TRBD1|TRBJ1-2|TRBV28|NA
CASSTGVPYGYTF
TGTGCCAGCAGTACAGGGGTGCCCTATGGCTACACCTTC
>NA|TRBJ2-1|TRBV2|NA
CASTRITAYNEQFF
TGTGCCAGCACCAGGATTACTGCCTACAATGAGCAGTTCTTC
>TRBD1|TRBJ2-1|TRBV10-3|many
CAISGTGARNGNEQFF
TGTGCCATCAGCGGCACAGGGGCAAGGAATGGCAATGAGCAGTTCTTC
>TRBD1|TRBJ2-5|TRBV5-1|many
CASSLGTGPQETQYF
TGCGCCAGCAGCTTGGGGACAGGCCCGCAAGAGACCCAGTACTTC
>NA|TRBJ2-6|TRBV28|many
CASSLFANSGANVLTF
TGTGCCAGCAGTTTATTCGCCAACTCTGGGGCCAACGTCCTGACTTTC
>NA|TRBJ2-5|TRBV3-1|NA
CASSQGRIRQTQYF
TGTGCCAGCAGCCAAGGACGTATTAGGCAGACCCAGTACTTC
>NA|TRBJ1-1|TRBV11-2|NA
CASSLSDPRDTEAFF
TGTGCCAGCAGCTTATCCGACCCGAGGGACACTGAAGCTTTCTTT
>NA|TRBJ1-5|TRBV28|few
CASSRPGPAQHF
TGTGCCAGCAGCCGTCCGGGGCCGGCCCAGCATTTT
>NA|TRBJ1-5|TRBV7-8|few
CASSAYRDQPQHF
TGTGCCAGCAGCGCCTACAGGGACCAGCCCCAGCATTTT
>TRBD1|TRBJ1-1|TRBV19|many
CASSPQTGGTEAFF
TGTGCCAGCAGCCCGCAGACAGGGGGCACTGAAGCTTTCTTT
>TRBD1|TRBJ1-2|TRBV5-1|few
CASSLGQGIGYTF
TGCGCCAGCAGCTTGGGACAGGGGATTGGCTACACCTTC
>NA|TRBJ2-7|TRBV18|NA
CASSPLWGAQYEQYF
TGTGCCAGCTCACCACTTTGGGGGGCTCAATACGAGCAGTACTTC
>NA|TRBJ1-4|TRBV5-6|NA
CASSLAGSPSNEKLFF
TGTGCCAGCAGCTTGGCCGGGTCGCCGAGTAATGAAAAACTGTTTTTT
>NA|TRBJ1-3|TRBV7-8|few
CASSLPRAGSGNTIYF
TGTGCCAGCAGCTTACCCCGGGCCGGCTCTGGAAACACCATATATTTT
>NA|TRBJ1-5|TRBV5-1|many
CASSLGQNQPQHF
TGTGCCAGCAGTTTAGGACAGAATCAGCCCCAGCATTTT
>NA|TRBJ2-2|TRBV7-9|many
CATGTTGELFF
TGTGCCACTGGGACAACCGGGGAGCTGTTTTTT
>TRBD2|TRBJ2-5|TRBV20-1|many
CSARRLAGSLETQYF
TGCAGTGCTAGGCGACTAGCGGGGAGTTTAGAGACCCAGTACTTC
>NA|TRBJ1-5|TRBV20-1|many
CSAGTLVGNQPQHF
TGCAGTGCTGGGACCCTCGTGGGTAATCAGCCCCAGCATTTT
>TRBD1|TRBJ2-7|TRBV28|NA
CATLTGPYEQYF
TGTGCCACCTTGACAGGGCCCTACGAGCAGTACTTC